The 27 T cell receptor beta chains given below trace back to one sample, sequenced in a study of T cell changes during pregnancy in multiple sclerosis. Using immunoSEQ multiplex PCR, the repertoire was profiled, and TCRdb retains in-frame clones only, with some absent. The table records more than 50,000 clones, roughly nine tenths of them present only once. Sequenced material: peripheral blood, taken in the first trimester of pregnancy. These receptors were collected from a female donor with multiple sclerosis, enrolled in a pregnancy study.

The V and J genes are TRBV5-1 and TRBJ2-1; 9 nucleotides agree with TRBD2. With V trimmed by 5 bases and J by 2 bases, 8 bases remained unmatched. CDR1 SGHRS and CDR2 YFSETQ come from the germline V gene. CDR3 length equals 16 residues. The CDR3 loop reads CASRPGVAGAYNEQFF. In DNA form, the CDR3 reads TGCGCCAGCAGACCTGGGGTAGCGGGAGCCTACAATGAGCAGTTCTTC.

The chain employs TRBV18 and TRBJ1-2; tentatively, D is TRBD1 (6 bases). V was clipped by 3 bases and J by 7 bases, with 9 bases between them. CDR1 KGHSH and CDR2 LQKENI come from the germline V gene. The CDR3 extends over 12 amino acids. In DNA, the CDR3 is TGTGCCAGCTCACCGGGGGCGACTGGCTACACCTTC. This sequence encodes CASSPGATGYTF.

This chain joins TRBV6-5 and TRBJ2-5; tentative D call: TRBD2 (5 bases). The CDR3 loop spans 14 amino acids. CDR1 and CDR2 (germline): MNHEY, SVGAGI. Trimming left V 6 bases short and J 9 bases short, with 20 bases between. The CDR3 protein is CASRHGLLKDPQYF. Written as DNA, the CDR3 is TGTGCCAGCAGACACGGACTCTTGAAGGATCCCCAGTACTTC.

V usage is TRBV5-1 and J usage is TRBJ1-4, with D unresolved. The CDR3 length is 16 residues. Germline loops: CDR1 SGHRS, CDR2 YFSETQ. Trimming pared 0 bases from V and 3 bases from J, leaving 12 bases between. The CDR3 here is CASSLAPSNSNEKLFF. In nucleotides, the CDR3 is TGCGCCAGCAGCTTGGCCCCTTCGAACTCTAATGAAAAACTGTTTTTT.

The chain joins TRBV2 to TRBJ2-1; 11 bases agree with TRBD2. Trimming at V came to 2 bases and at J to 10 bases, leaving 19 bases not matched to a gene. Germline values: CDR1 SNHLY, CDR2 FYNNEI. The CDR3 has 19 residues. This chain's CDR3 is CASSERISGGVKGWREQFF. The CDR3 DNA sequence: TGTGCCAGCAGTGAAAGGATTAGCGGGGGGGTCAAGGGGTGGAGAGAGCAGTTCTTC.

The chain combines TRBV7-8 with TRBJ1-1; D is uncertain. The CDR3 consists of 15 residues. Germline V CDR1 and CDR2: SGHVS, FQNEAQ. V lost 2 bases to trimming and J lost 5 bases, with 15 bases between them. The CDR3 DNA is TGTGCCAGCAGCTTATCCCGGGTACGTGGGACTGAAGCTTTCTTT. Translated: CASSLSRVRGTEAFF.

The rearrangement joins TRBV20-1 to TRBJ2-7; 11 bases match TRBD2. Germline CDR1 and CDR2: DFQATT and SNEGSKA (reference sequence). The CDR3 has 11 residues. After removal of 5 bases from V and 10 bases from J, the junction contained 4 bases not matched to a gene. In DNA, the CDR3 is TGCAGTGCTCAGGGACTAGCGGACCAGTACTTC. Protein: CSAQGLADQYF.

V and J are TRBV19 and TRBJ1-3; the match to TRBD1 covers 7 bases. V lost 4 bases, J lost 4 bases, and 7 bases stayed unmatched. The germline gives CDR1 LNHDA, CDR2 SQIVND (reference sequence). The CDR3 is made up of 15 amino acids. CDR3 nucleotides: TGTGCCAGTAGTAATCGACAGGGAGAAGGAAACACCATATATTTT. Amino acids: CASSNRQGEGNTIYF.

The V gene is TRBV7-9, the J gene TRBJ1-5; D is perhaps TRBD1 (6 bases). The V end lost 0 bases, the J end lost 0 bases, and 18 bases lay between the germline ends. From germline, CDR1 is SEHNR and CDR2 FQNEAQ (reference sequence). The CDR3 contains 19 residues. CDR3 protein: CASSLAMGDTTFSNQPQHF. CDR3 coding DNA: TGTGCCAGCAGCTTAGCTATGGGGGACACAACTTTTAGCAATCAGCCCCAGCATTTT. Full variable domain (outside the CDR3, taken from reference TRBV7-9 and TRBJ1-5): DTGVSQNPRHKITKRGQNVTFRCDPISEHNRLYWYRQTLGQGPEFLTYFQNEAQLEKSRLLSDRFSAERPKGSFSTLEIQRTEQGDSAMYLCASSLAMGDTTFSNQPQHFGDGTRLSIL.

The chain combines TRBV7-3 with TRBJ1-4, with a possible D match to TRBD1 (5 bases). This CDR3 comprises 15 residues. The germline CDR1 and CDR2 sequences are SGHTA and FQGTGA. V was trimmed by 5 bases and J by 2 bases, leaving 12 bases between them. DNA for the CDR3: TGTGCCAGCAGCCCAGGGTACGCGACTAATGAAAAACTGTTTTTT. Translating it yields CASSPGYATNEKLFF.

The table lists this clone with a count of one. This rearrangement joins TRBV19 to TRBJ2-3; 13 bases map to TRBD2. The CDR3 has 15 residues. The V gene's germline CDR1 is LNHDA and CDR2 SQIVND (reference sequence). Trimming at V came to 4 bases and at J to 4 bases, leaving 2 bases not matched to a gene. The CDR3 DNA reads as TGTGCCAGTAGTAAACTAGCGGGGGGGCCAGATACGCAGTATTTT. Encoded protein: CASSKLAGGPDTQYF. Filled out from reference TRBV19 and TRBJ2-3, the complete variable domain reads DGGITQSPKYLFRKEGQNVTLSCEQNLNHDAMYWYRQDPGQGLRLIYYSQIVNDFQKGDIAEGYSVSREKKESFPLTVTSAQKNPTAFYLCASSKLAGGPDTQYFGPGTRLTVL.

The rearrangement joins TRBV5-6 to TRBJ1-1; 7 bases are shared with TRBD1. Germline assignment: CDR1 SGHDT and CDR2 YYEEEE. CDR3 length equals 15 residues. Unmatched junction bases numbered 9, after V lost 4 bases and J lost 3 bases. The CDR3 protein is CASSPQDRMHTEAFF. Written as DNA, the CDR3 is TGTGCCAGCAGCCCCCAGGACAGGATGCACACTGAAGCTTTCTTT.

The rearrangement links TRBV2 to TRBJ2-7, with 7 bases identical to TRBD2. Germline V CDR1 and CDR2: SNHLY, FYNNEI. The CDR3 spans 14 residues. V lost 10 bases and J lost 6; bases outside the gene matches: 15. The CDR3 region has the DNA TGTGCCACCAATACCCATCCGTCGGGAGGCGAGCAGTACTTC. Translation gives CATNTHPSGGEQYF.

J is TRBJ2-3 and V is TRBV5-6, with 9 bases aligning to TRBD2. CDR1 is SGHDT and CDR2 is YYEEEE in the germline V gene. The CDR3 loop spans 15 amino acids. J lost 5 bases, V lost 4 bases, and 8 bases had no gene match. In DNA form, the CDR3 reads TGTGCCAGCAGCCCTAGCGGGGCCAGGAGAGATACGCAGTATTTT. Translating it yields CASSPSGARRDTQYF.

The CDR3 nucleotides read TGTGCCAGCAGCTTCAGGGTTATCAACTATGGCTACACCTTC. It specifies CASSFRVINYGYTF. This chain joins TRBV5-8 and TRBJ1-2; TRBD1 might be the D (5 bases). Germline V lookup: CDR1 SGHTS, CDR2 YDEGEE. The ends were cut back, 2 bases at V and 2 bases at J, with 10 bases in the middle. This CDR3 is 14 amino acids long.

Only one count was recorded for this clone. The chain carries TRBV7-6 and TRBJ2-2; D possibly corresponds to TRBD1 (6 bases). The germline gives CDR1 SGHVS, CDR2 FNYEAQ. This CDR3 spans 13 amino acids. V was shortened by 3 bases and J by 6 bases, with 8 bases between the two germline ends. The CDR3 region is CASSFQGPGELFF. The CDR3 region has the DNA TGTGCCAGCAGCTTCCAGGGGCCCGGGGAGCTGTTTTTT.

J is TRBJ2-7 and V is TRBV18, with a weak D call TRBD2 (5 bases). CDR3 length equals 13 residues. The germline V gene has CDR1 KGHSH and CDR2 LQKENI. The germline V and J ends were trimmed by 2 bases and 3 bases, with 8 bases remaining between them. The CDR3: CASSPGLGYEQYF. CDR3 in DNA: TGTGCCAGCTCACCAGGACTGGGCTACGAGCAGTACTTC.

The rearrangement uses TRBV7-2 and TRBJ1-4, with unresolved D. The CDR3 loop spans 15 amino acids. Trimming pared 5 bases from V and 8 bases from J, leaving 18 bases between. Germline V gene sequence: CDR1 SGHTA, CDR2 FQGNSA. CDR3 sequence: CASSPPGLEGEKLFF. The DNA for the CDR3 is TGTGCCAGCAGCCCACCTGGTTTGGAGGGCGAAAAACTGTTTTTT.

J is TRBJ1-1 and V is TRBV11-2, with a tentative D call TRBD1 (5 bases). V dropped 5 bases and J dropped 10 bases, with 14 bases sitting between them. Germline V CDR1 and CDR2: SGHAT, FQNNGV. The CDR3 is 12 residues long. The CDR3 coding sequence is TGTGCCAGCAGCGCCACCGGGGGGAGAGCTTTCTTT. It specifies CASSATGGRAFF.

This CDR3 is CASSLAGVRETQYF. CDR3 coding DNA: TGTGCCAGCAGCCTCGCGGGAGTTCGAGAGACCCAGTACTTC. The chain uses TRBV5-6 and TRBJ2-5; TRBD2 aligns across 7 bases. The CDR3 sequence is 14 residues long. Losses at the gene ends were 4 bases for V and 4 bases for J; bases not matched to a gene: 7. The germline gives CDR1 SGHDT, CDR2 YYEEEE.

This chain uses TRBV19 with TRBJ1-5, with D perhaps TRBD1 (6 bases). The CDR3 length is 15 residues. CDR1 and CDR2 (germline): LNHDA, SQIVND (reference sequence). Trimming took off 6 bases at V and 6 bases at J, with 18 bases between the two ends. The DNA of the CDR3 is TGTGCCAGTAGATCCGCCGGGGGGGGCGGTCAGCCCCAGCATTTT. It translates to CASRSAGGGGQPQHF.

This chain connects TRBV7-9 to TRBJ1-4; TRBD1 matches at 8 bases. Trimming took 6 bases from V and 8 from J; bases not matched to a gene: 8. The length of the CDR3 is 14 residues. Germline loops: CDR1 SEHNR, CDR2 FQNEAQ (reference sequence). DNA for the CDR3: TGTGCCAGCAGGAAGACAGGGGTGGGCGAAAAACTGTTTTTT. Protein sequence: CASRKTGVGEKLFF.

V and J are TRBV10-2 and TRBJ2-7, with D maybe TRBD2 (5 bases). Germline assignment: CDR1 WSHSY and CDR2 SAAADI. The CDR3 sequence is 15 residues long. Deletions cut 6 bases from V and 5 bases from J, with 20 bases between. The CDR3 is CASSTHLAVPNEQYF. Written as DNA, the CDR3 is TGCGCCAGCAGCACTCATCTAGCAGTGCCTAACGAGCAGTACTTC.

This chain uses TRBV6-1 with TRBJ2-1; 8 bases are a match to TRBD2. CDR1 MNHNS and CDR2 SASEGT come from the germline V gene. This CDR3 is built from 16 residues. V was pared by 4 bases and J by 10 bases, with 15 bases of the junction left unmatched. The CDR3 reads CASSVISGRVDSEQFF. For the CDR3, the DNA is TGTGCCAGCAGTGTTATAAGCGGGAGAGTGGATTCAGAGCAGTTCTTC.

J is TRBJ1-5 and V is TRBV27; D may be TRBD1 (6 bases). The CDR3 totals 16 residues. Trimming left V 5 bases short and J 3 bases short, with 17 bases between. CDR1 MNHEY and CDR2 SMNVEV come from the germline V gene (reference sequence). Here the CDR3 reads CASSPAITGYNQPQHF. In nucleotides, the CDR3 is TGTGCCAGCAGTCCGGCGATTACAGGGTACAATCAGCCCCAGCATTTT.

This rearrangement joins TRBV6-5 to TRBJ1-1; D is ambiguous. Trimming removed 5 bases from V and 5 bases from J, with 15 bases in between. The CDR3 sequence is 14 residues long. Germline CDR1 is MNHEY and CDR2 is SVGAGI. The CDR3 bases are TGTGCCAGCAGTACGGCAGGAGGAGGGACTGAAGCTTTCTTT. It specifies CASSTAGGGTEAFF.

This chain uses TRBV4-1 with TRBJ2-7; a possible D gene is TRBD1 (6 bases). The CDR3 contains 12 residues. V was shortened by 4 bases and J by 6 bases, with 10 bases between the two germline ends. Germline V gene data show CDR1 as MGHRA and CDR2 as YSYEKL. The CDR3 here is CASSLTGTEQYF. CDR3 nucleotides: TGCGCCAGCAGCCTAACAGGGACCGAGCAGTACTTC.